Sequencing of this T cell receptor beta chain was carried out in a study of breast tumors, draining lymph nodes, adjacent tissues (TCRdb year 2016). Describing the broader study: The study compared TCR beta repertoires across tumor, adjacent nontumor tissue and axillary lymph nodes from breast cancer patients. The study aimed to assess the relationships and possible T-cell exchange between tumor, surrounding tissue and draining lymph node repertoires in human breast cancer.

Worth noting for this clonotype: Which antigen it targets is not known. The input lacks base qualities; no much larger clone sits a single base away.

Germline trimming amounts to 6 bases on V and 2 bases on J, with 5 as the count of junction bases outside the gene matches. The germline V gene encodes CDR1 SGHTA and CDR2 FQGTGA. The CDR3 sequence holds 14 residues, the cysteine and phenylalanine included. The sequence is cut down to CDR3 DNA, 42 bases in frame from base 1. Points the paper makes about the study in general: Tumor and nontumor tissue repertoires were significantly more similar in luminal-like than in basal-like breast cancer. A scenario in which most tumor T cells derive from the lymph node and then expand within tumor tissue was judged to be consistent with the data. The study presented the conclusion that tumor T cells originate in lymph nodes as consistent with a hypothesis, not as something directly demonstrated. Tumor T-cell repertoires showed less diversity than lymph node repertoires and more diversity than nontumor tissue repertoires, and tumor T-cell repertoires showed preferential V and J gene usage.

Sequencing took place on an Illumina HiSeq 2000. TCR beta chain libraries were generated by multiplex PCR amplification. High-throughput sequencing was used to analyze the amplified TCR beta chain products. Clones were called with MiXCR by TCRdb after fastp trimmed the public reads at Q25, and only in-frame beta chains were retained. Each CDR3 protein appears once, grouped with its most common genes and DNA. For this sample there are approximately 22,000 distinct CDR3 sequences; roughly 55% appear just once. Clones ranked in the top ten supply more than 13% of the sample. Material for sequencing was breast tumor tissue. Recombination joined TRBV7-3 with TRBJ2-7; a stretch of 9 junction bases matches TRBD2. The clonotype comes from a female donor with breast cancer. Some clones in this sample may be carry-over from other donors' samples. In nucleotides, the sequence is TGTGCCAGCAGATACGGGACTAGCCCCTACGAGCAGTACTTC. It encodes CASRYGTSPYEQYF.